A selection of T cell receptor beta chains follows, all from one sample in a study of naive CD8 T cells in extremely preterm neonates. The repertoire was sequenced with immunoSEQ multiplex PCR; TCRdb's copy has only in-frame clones and lacks some. The sample gives about 7,000 clones, less than 98% of which show up once; approximately 0.4% is in the top ten. Sequencing was done on a sample of naive CD8+ T cells from blood. All receptors come from a human donor in good health. Each CDR3 is given with its conserved first and last residue. D genes are given only for firm matches. Size is stated for part of the rows, as once, few or many counts, or as a class when the clone is expanded.

d_gene	abundance	v_gene	j_gene	CDR3nt	CDR3aa
.	.	TRBV27	TRBJ1-6	TGTGCCAGCAGTCCATTTAAGGGGTCACCCCTCCACTTT	CASSPFKGSPLHF
TRBD1	.	TRBV7-9	TRBJ2-3	TGTGCCAGCAGACACCCCGGGACAGGGGGCGCGGGAGATACGCAGTATTTT	CASRHPGTGGAGDTQYF
.	.	TRBV11-2	TRBJ1-1	TGTGCCAGCAGCTTAGAAGGCAGCGGGAACACTGAAGCTTTCTTT	CASSLEGSGNTEAFF
TRBD1	.	TRBV27	TRBJ2-1	TGTGCCAGCAGTCCCTCCGGGACAGGGGGCTGGGATGAGCAGTTCTTC	CASSPSGTGGWDEQFF
TRBD1	.	TRBV9	TRBJ1-1	TGTGCCAGCAGCGCCCGGGACAGGAGGAACACTGAAGCTTTCTTT	CASSARDRRNTEAFF
TRBD1	.	TRBV11-2	TRBJ1-2	TGTGCCAGCAGCCCACAGGGGGATGGCTACACCTTC	CASSPQGDGYTF
TRBD1	.	TRBV13	TRBJ2-5	TGTGCCAGCAGCTTAGGCCTCGGGACAGCACAAGAGACCCAGTACTTC	CASSLGLGTAQETQYF
TRBD1	once	TRBV27	TRBJ1-2	TGTGCCAGCAGTTCCTACGGACAGGGTATCTATGGCTACACCTTC	CASSSYGQGIYGYTF
TRBD1	.	TRBV4-1	TRBJ1-5	TGCGCCAGCAGCCTTACCGGGACAGGGGACCAGCCCCAGCATTTT	CASSLTGTGDQPQHF
TRBD1	.	TRBV4-3	TRBJ1-4	TGCGCCAGCAGCCAAGACAGGGGGCTTTATGAAAAACTGTTTTTT	CASSQDRGLYEKLFF
TRBD2	.	TRBV5-4	TRBJ2-3	TGTGCCAGCAGGGCCCTGACGGGGGGGCCCACAGATACGCAGTATTTT	CASRALTGGPTDTQYF
TRBD1	.	TRBV10-3	TRBJ2-2	TGTGCCATCAGGGGACAGCGGACCGAGAACTCAAACACCGGGGAGCTGTTTTTT	CAIRGQRTENSNTGELFF
TRBD1	.	TRBV25-1	TRBJ2-1	TGTGCCAGCAGACTTGGGACAGGGGCGGGGGCCAATGAGCAGTTCTTC	CASRLGTGAGANEQFF
TRBD2	.	TRBV5-4	TRBJ2-3	TGTGCCAGCAGCGGGACTAGCGGGGGCACAGATACGCAGTATTTT	CASSGTSGGTDTQYF
TRBD2	.	TRBV6-5	TRBJ2-1	TGTGCCAGCAGTTACTCTTCCTGGACTAGCCTCGGTGAGCAGTTCTTC	CASSYSSWTSLGEQFF
TRBD1	once	TRBV16	TRBJ1-1	TGTGCCAGCAGCCAGACCCCAGACAGGGGACCCACTGAAGCTTTCTTT	CASSQTPDRGPTEAFF
.	.	TRBV27	TRBJ2-6	TGTGCCAGCAGCCACTCCCCTAGTCAGGGCGGATTCTCTTTCACCAGCGTCCTGACTTTC	CASSHSPSQGGFSFTSVLTF
TRBD2	.	TRBV9	TRBJ2-3	TGTGCCAGCAGAGGGACTAGCGGGGGCACAGATACGCAGTATTTT	CASRGTSGGTDTQYF
TRBD2	.	TRBV11-2	TRBJ2-2	TGTGCCAGCAGCTTAGAGGGAGGGTACACCGGGGAGCTGTTTTTT	CASSLEGGYTGELFF
.	.	TRBV9	TRBJ2-1	TGTGCCAGCAGCGTAGAAGACAGCTACAATGAGCAGTTCTTC	CASSVEDSYNEQFF
.	once	TRBV6-1	TRBJ1-6	TGTGCCAGCAGTGACTATAGCTCCTATAATTCACCCCTCCACTTT	CASSDYSSYNSPLHF
.	once	TRBV7-9	TRBJ2-2	TGTGCCAGCAGCTTTGGAGCCAACACCGGGGAGCTGTTTTTT	CASSFGANTGELFF
.	.	TRBV7-6	TRBJ2-1	TGTGCCAGCAGCGCAAATGGGGGCCCAGACAATGAGCAGTTCTTC	CASSANGGPDNEQFF